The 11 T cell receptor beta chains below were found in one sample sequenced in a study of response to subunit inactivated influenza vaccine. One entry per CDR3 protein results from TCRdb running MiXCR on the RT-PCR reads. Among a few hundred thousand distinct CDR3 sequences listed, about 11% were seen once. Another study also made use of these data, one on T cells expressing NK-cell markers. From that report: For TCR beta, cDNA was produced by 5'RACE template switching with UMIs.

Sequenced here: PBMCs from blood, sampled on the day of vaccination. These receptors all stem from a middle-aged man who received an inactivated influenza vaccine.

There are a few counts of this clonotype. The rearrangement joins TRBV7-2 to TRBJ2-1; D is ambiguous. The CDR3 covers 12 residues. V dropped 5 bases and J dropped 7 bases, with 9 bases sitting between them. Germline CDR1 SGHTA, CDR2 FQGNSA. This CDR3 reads CASSSLTNEQFF. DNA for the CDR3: TGTGCCAGCAGCAGCCTCACGAATGAGCAGTTCTTC.

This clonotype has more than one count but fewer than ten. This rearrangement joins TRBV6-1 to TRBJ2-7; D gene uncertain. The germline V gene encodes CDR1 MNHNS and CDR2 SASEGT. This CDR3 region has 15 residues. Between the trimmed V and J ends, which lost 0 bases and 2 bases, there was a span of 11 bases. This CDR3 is CASSEAPIPPYEQYF. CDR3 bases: TGTGCCAGCAGTGAAGCTCCGATACCCCCCTACGAGCAGTACTTC.

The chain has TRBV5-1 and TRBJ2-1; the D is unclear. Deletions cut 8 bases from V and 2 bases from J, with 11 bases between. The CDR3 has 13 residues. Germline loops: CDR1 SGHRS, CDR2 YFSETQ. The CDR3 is CASSYNAYNEQFF. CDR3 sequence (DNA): TGCGCCAGTTCATATAACGCCTACAATGAGCAGTTCTTC.

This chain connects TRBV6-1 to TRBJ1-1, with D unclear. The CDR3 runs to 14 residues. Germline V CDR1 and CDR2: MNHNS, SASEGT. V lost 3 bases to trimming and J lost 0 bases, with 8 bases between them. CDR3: CASSDLRLNTEAFF. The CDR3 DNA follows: TGTGCCAGCAGTGATTTAAGGTTGAACACTGAAGCTTTCTTT.

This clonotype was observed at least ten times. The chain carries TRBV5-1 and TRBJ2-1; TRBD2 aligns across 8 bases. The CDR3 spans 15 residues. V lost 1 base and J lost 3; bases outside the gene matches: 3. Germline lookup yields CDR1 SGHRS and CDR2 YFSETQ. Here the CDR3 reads CASSLIAGGYNEQFF. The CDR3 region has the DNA TGCGCCAGCAGCTTGATCGCGGGAGGCTACAATGAGCAGTTCTTC. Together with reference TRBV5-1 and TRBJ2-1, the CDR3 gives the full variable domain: KAGVTQTPRYLIKTRGQQVTLSCSPISGHRSVSWYQQTPGQGLQFLFEYFSETQRNKGNFPGRFSGRQFSNSRSEMNVSTLELGDSALYLCASSLIAGGYNEQFFGPGTRLTVL.

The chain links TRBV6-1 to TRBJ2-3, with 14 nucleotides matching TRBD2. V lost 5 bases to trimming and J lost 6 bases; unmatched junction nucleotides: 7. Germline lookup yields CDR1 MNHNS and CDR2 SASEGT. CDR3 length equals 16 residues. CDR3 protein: CASSTGLAGGRDTQYF. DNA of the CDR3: TGTGCCAGCAGTACCGGACTAGCGGGGGGCAGGGATACGCAGTATTTT.

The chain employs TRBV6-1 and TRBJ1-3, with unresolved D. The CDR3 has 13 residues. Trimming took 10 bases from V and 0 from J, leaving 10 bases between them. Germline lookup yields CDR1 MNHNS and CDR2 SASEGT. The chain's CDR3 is CAILHFSGNTIYF. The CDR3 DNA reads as TGTGCCATCCTCCATTTCTCTGGAAACACCATATATTTT.

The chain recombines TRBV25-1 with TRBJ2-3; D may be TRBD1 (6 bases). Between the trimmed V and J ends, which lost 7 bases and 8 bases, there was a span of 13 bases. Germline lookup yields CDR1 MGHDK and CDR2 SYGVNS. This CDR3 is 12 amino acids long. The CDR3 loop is CASKQGPGTQYF. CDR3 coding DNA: TGTGCCAGCAAACAGGGTCCTGGTACGCAGTATTTT.

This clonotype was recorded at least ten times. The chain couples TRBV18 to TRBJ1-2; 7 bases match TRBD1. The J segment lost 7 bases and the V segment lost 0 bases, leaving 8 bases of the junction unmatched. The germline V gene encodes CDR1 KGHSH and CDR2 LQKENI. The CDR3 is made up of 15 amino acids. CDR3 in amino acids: CASSPPGTVQSGYTF. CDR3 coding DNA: TGTGCCAGCTCACCACCCGGGACAGTTCAAAGTGGCTACACCTTC. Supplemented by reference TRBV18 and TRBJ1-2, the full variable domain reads NAGVMQNPRHLVRRRGQEARLRCSPMKGHSHVYWYRQLPEEGLKFMVYLQKENIIDESGMPKERFSAEFPKEGPSILRIQQVVRGDSAAYFCASSPPGTVQSGYTFGSGTRLTVV.

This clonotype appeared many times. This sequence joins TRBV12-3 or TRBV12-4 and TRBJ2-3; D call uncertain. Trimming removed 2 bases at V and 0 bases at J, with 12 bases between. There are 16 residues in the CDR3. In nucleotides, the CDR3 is TGTGCCAGCAGTTTATTAATACTTTCTAGCACAGATACGCAGTATTTT. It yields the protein CASSLLILSSTDTQYF.

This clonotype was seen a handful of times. CDR3 sequence (DNA): TGCAGCGTTGAAGCTCCATTCGGACAGGCGGCCTACGAGCAGTACTTC. Translation: CSVEAPFGQAAYEQYF. The chain carries TRBV29-1 and TRBJ2-7, with 7 bases identical to TRBD1. V lost 1 base and J lost 2; bases outside the gene matches: 11. CDR1 and CDR2 (germline): SQVTM, ANQGSEA. CDR3 size: 16 residues.